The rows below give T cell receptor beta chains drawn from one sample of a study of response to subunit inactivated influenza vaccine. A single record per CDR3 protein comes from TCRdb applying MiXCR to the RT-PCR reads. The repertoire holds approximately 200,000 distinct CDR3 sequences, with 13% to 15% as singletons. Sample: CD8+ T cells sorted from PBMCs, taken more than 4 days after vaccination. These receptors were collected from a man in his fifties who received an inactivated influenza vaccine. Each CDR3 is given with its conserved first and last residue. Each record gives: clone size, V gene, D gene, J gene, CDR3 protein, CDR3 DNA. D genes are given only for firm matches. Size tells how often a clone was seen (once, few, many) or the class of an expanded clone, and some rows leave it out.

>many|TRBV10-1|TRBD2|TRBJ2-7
CASSDGTSVYEQYF
TGCGCCAGCAGTGATGGGACTAGCGTCTACGAGCAGTACTTC
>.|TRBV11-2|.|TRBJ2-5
CASSPTGGLETQYF
TGTGCCAGCAGCCCCACGGGCGGGTTGGAGACCCAGTACTTC
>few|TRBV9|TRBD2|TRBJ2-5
CASSETGTSVTQYF
TGTGCCAGCAGCGAAACGGGAACTAGCGTGACCCAGTACTTC
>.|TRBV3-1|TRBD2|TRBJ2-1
CASALAGGPKEQFF
TGTGCCAGCGCCTTAGCGGGAGGGCCAAAGGAGCAGTTCTTC
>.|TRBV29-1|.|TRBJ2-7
CSVLRSSYEQYF
TGCAGCGTCTTAAGAAGCTCCTACGAGCAGTACTTC
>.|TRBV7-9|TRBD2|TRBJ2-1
CACSSGRTQGEQFF
TGTGCCTGCAGTAGCGGGAGGACCCAAGGTGAGCAGTTCTTC
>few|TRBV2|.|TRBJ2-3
CASSEYGTGTQYF
TGTGCCAGCAGTGAATACGGTACGGGTACGCAGTATTTT
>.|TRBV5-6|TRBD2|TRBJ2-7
CASSSGLAETSYEQYF
TGTGCCAGCAGCTCGGGACTAGCGGAGACCTCCTACGAGCAGTACTTC
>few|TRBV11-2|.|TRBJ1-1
CASSRGHGGVGTEAFF
TGTGCCAGCAGCCGAGGGCACGGAGGAGTAGGCACTGAAGCTTTCTTT
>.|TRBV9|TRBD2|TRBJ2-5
CASTPQGASGSETQYF
TGTGCCAGCACCCCGCAGGGGGCTAGCGGGAGTGAGACCCAGTACTTC
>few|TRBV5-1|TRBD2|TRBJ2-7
CASSPGLAGGTYEQYF
TGCGCCAGCAGCCCGGGACTAGCGGGAGGGACCTACGAGCAGTACTTC
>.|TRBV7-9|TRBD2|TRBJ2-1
CASSPGLEVVNEQFF
TGTGCCAGCAGCCCCGGACTAGAAGTTGTCAATGAGCAGTTCTTC
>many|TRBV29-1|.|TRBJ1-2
CSVAGQLGYTF
TGCAGCGTTGCCGGACAGTTGGGCTACACCTTC
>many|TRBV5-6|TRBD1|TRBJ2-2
CASSIRTGGLTGELFF
TGTGCCAGCAGCATAAGGACAGGGGGCTTAACCGGGGAGCTGTTTTTT
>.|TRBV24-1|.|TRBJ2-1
CAPSGDWGHEQFF
TGTGCCCCCTCAGGGGATTGGGGCCATGAGCAGTTCTTC
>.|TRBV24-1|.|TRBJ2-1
CATSDPGQPEQFF
TGTGCCACCAGTGACCCGGGACAACCGGAGCAGTTCTTC
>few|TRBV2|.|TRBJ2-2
CASSGGTNTGELFF
TGTGCCAGCAGTGGGGGGACGAACACCGGGGAGCTGTTTTTT
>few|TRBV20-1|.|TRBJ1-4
CSARPTTGTTNEKLFF
TGCAGTGCTAGACCCACCACGGGGACGACTAATGAAAAACTGTTTTTT
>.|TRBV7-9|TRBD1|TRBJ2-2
CASSGGQGIRNGELFF
TGTGCCAGCAGCGGAGGACAGGGTATACGGAACGGGGAGCTGTTTTTT
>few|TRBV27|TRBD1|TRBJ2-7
CASSLGTGGFEQYF
TGTGCCAGCAGTTTAGGGACAGGGGGCTTCGAGCAGTACTTC
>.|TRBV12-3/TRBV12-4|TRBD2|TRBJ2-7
CASSLRAGGFEQYF
TGTGCCAGCAGTTTGCGGGCGGGGGGATTTGAGCAGTACTTC
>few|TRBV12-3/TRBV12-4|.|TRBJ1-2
CASSLGVQIGYTF
TGTGCCAGCAGTCTCGGGGTGCAAATTGGCTACACCTTC
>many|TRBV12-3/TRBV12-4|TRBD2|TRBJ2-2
CASSSGGRSTGELFF
TGTGCCAGCAGTAGCGGGGGTCGGTCCACCGGGGAGCTGTTTTTT
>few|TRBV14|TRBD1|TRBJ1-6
CASTTGAYNSPLHF
TGTGCCAGCACAACAGGGGCCTATAATTCACCCCTCCACTTT
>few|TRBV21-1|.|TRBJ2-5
CATCRTFRPSETQYF
TGTGCCACCTGCCGTACGTTCCGGCCAAGTGAGACCCAGTACTTC
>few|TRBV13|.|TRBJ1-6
CASSLDRGRNNSPLHF
TGTGCCAGCAGCTTAGATCGGGGCAGAAATAATTCACCCCTCCACTTT
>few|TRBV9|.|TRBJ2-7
CASSDRDGSYEQYF
TGTGCCAGCAGCGACCGGGACGGCTCCTACGAGCAGTACTTC
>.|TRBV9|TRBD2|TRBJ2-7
CASSVGPSGVYEQYF
TGTGCCAGCAGCGTAGGCCCTAGCGGGGTCTACGAGCAGTACTTC
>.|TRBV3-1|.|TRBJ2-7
CASSQAHSIGEQYF
TGTGCCAGCAGCCAAGCCCATAGCATCGGCGAGCAGTACTTC
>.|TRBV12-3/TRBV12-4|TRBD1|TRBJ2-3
CASSVDRAPMGF
TGTGCCAGCAGTGTCGACAGGGCCCCGATGGGGTTT
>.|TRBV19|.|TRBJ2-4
CASSILAGVAKNIQYF
TGTGCCAGTAGTATATTGGCAGGAGTAGCCAAAAACATTCAGTACTTC
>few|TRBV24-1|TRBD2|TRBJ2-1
CATSGGKGLRHNEQFF
TGTGCCACCAGTGGGGGTAAGGGACTAAGGCACAATGAGCAGTTCTTC
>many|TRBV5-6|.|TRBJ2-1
CASSLVWRAEQFF
TGTGCCAGCAGCTTGGTTTGGAGGGCTGAGCAGTTCTTC
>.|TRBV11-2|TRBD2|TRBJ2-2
CASSPRLAGELVVAGELFF
TGTGCCAGCAGCCCGAGACTAGCGGGAGAACTAGTAGTAGCCGGGGAGCTGTTTTTT
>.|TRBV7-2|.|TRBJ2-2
CASSLRRQLIGGELFF
TGTGCCAGCAGCTTAAGGAGACAGCTAATTGGCGGGGAGCTGTTTTTT
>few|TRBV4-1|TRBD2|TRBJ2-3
CASSQVPLAGGSDTQYF
TGCGCCAGCAGCCAAGTCCCACTAGCGGGGGGTTCAGATACGCAGTATTTT
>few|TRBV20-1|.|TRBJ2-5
CSARDPDTYQETQYF
TGCAGTGCTAGAGATCCGGATACGTACCAAGAGACCCAGTACTTC
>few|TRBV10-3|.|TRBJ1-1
CAISLRRGDLSTEAFF
TGTGCCATCAGCCTACGGCGGGGGGACCTGAGTACTGAAGCTTTCTTT
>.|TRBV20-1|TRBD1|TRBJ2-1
CSARGNNRGPESLYTEQFF
TGCAGTGCTAGAGGCAACAACAGGGGGCCCGAATCCCTCTACACTGAGCAGTTCTTC
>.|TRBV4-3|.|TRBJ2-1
CASSQDWRQPGNEQFF
TGCGCCAGCAGCCAAGATTGGCGACAGCCCGGGAATGAGCAGTTCTTC
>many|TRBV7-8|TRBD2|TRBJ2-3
CASSSGTSGGGEDTQYF
TGTGCCAGCAGCTCTGGGACTAGCGGGGGGGGAGAGGATACGCAGTATTTT
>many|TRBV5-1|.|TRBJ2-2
CASSRGTGELFF
TGCGCCAGCAGCAGGGGAACCGGGGAGCTGTTTTTT
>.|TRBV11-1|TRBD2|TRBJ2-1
CASSPQPAGTSGYNEQFF
TGTGCCAGCAGCCCGCAGCCGGCTGGGACTAGCGGGTACAATGAGCAGTTCTTC
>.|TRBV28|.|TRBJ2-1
CASSYPPQGGENEQFF
TGTGCCAGCAGTTACCCCCCGCAGGGGGGGGAGAATGAGCAGTTCTTC
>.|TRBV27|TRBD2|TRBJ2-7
CATRLAEKYEQYF
TGTGCCACCCGACTAGCGGAGAAATACGAGCAGTACTTC
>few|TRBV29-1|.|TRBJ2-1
CSVEGAGNNEQFF
TGCAGCGTTGAAGGAGCAGGGAACAATGAGCAGTTCTTC
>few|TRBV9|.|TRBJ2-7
CASSVGGSASYEQYF
TGTGCCAGCAGCGTAGGCGGTAGCGCCTCCTACGAGCAGTACTTC
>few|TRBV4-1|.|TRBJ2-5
CASSPRGGLETQYF
TGCGCCAGCAGCCCCCGTGGCGGGCTGGAGACCCAGTACTTC
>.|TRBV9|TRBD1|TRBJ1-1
CASSRTGGPNTEAFF
TGTGCCAGCAGCCGGACAGGGGGGCCGAACACTGAAGCTTTCTTT
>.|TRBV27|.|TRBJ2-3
CASSLWGEADTQYF
TGTGCCAGCAGTTTATGGGGGGAGGCAGATACGCAGTATTTT
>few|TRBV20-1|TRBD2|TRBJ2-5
CSARRGLAGTYQETQYF
TGCAGTGCTAGAAGGGGACTAGCGGGGACGTACCAAGAGACCCAGTACTTC
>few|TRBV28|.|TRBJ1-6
CASSSNSPLHF
TGTGCCAGCAGCTCAAATTCACCCCTCCACTTT
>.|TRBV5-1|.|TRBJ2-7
CASSWTDSANEQYF
TGCGCCAGCAGCTGGACCGACTCGGCAAACGAGCAGTACTTC